Below, 14 T cell receptor beta chains from the same sample are listed, as sequenced in a study of cytomegalovirus exposure and HLA in healthy donors. A multiplex PCR was run with 60 Vbeta primers and 13 Jbeta primers. Clones were sequenced by immunoSEQ multiplex PCR, and TCRdb holds only the in-frame ones, with some missing. The repertoire includes about 160,000 clones, around 78% of them detected once, and 3.1% sits in the top ten. The material sequenced was PBMCs. The receptors stem from a woman aged 40 to 49 in good health and CMV-seronegative.

V is TRBV5-4 and J is TRBJ2-7; 9 nucleotides match TRBD1. This CDR3 spans 15 amino acids. The V and J ends lost 4 bases and 0 bases, in that order; junction bases with no gene match: 5. The germline V gene encodes CDR1 SGHNT and CDR2 YYREEE (reference sequence). The CDR3: CASSPGTGSSYEQYF. The CDR3 DNA reads as TGTGCCAGCAGCCCCGGGACAGGGAGCTCCTACGAGCAGTACTTC.

The chain has TRBV4-2 and TRBJ2-1; possibly TRBD2 for D (5 bases). Germline CDR1 LGHNA, CDR2 YNFKEQ. CDR3 length: 16 amino acids. Trimming removed 0 bases at V and 4 bases at J, with 13 bases between. The CDR3 DNA reads as TGTGCCAGCAGCCAAGATAAGAGGGCGGGTTACAATGAGCAGTTCTTC. Its translation is CASSQDKRAGYNEQFF.

The chain couples TRBV7-9 to TRBJ2-7, with a weak D call TRBD1 (6 bases). Germline V gene lookup returns CDR1 SEHNR and CDR2 FQNEAQ (reference sequence). This CDR3 is built from 14 residues. V was clipped by 1 base and J by 2 bases, with 9 bases between them. The CDR3 region has the DNA TGTGCCAGCAGCTTAGGGGGGCAGCCCTACGAGCAGTACTTC. Translation: CASSLGGQPYEQYF.

The genes are TRBV28 and TRBJ1-1, with 8 bases aligning to TRBD1. CDR1 is MDHEN and CDR2 is SYDVKM in the germline V gene. V was pared by 8 bases and J by 0 bases, with 8 bases of the junction left unmatched. The CDR3 is 15 amino acids. CDR3 protein: CASSRTGSMNTEAFF. The CDR3 DNA sequence: TGTGCCAGCTCTCGGACAGGGTCCATGAACACTGAAGCTTTCTTT.

The V gene is TRBV5-1, the J gene TRBJ2-4, with D possibly matching TRBD2 (5 bases). Trimming stripped 4 bases from V and 4 bases from J, with 15 bases between. The CDR3 runs 15 residues. Germline CDR1 is SGHRS and CDR2 is YFSETQ. CDR3 nucleotides: TGCGCCAGCAGCCCGATATCGGAGGTGAAAAACATTCAGTACTTC. It specifies CASSPISEVKNIQYF.

V gene TRBV6-6 combines with J gene TRBJ1-3; tentative D call: TRBD1 (6 bases). Per germline, CDR1 MNHNY and CDR2 SVGAGI (reference sequence). The CDR3 runs 16 residues. The germline V and J ends were trimmed by 7 bases and 3 bases, with 19 bases remaining between them. This CDR3 reads CASTLPGELGGNTIYF. CDR3 sequence (DNA): TGTGCCAGCACCCTTCCAGGGGAGTTAGGTGGAAACACCATATATTTT.

J is TRBJ2-7 and V is TRBV28, with 8 bases lining up with TRBD2. V dropped 6 bases and J dropped 4; count of bases not matched to a gene: 8. This CDR3 has 14 residues. Per the germline V gene, CDR1 is MDHEN and CDR2 is SYDVKM. CDR3 region: CASSTGGPIYEQYF. The CDR3 DNA reads as TGTGCCAGCAGCACGGGGGGGCCTATTTACGAGCAGTACTTC.

The CDR3 DNA sequence: TGTGCCAGCAGTTACTCGAGACTTAATCAGCCCCAGCATTTT. Translating it yields CASSYSRLNQPQHF. The chain combines TRBV6-5 with TRBJ1-5; D uncertain. Germline values: CDR1 MNHEY, CDR2 SVGAGI. The CDR3 loop spans 14 amino acids. Trimming removed 0 bases at V and 4 bases at J, with 7 bases between.

The count of this clone is one. The chain has TRBV4-1 and TRBJ1-4, with 8 bases matching TRBD1. J lost 4 bases, V lost 0 bases, and 4 bases had no gene match. CDR3 length equals 16 residues. Germline values: CDR1 MGHRA, CDR2 YSYEKL. The CDR3: CASSQDTGGINEKLFF. DNA of the CDR3: TGCGCCAGCAGCCAAGATACAGGGGGGATTAATGAAAAACTGTTTTTT.

The V call is TRBV7-9, the J call TRBJ2-7, with TRBD2 matching over 11 bases. This CDR3 has 15 amino acids. The germline V gene encodes CDR1 SEHNR and CDR2 FQNEAQ (reference sequence). V lost 4 bases and J lost 5; bases outside the gene matches: 7. For the CDR3, the DNA is TGTGCCAGCAGCTCTAGCGGGAGGATATTCCACGAGCAGTACTTC. Its protein is CASSSSGRIFHEQYF.

The V and J genes are TRBV10-1 and TRBJ2-7, with 8 bases fitting TRBD1. V gave up 3 bases and J gave up 4 bases; unmatched junction bases: 8. There are 15 residues in the CDR3. Germline V gives CDR1 WNHNN, CDR2 SYGVQD (reference sequence). DNA for the CDR3: TGCGCCAGCAGTGACGCCGGGACAGGAAATTACGAGCAGTACTTC. It yields the protein CASSDAGTGNYEQYF.

The genes are TRBV28 and TRBJ2-1, with TRBD2 as a possible D gene (5 bases). V was trimmed by 6 bases and J by 5 bases, leaving 17 bases between them. Germline V gene lookup returns CDR1 MDHEN and CDR2 SYDVKM. The CDR3 has 15 residues. In nucleotides, the CDR3 is TGTGCCAGCAGCTCGGCGCGGGCGAACAACAATGAGCAGTTCTTC. Protein sequence: CASSSARANNNEQFF.

The CDR3, as DNA: TGTGCCACCAGCAGCCGACAGTACCAAGAGACCCAGTACTTC. Translation: CATSSRQYQETQYF. The V gene is TRBV15, the J gene TRBJ2-5; maybe TRBD1 (5 bases). Germline V lookup: CDR1 LNHNV, CDR2 YYDKDF (reference sequence). CDR3 length: 14 residues. V dropped 3 bases and J dropped 0 bases, with 8 bases sitting between them.

The sample holds a few counts of this clone. The chain has TRBV4-2 and TRBJ2-7; 7 bases are shared with TRBD1. Germline-derived CDR1 and CDR2 are LGHNA and YNFKEQ. The CDR3 is 15 residues long. V trimming: 0 bases; J trimming: 0 bases; junction bases outside the gene matches: 2. The CDR3 nucleotides are TGTGCCAGCAGCCAAGATCCAGGGGGCTCCTACGAGCAGTACTTC. Protein: CASSQDPGGSYEQYF.